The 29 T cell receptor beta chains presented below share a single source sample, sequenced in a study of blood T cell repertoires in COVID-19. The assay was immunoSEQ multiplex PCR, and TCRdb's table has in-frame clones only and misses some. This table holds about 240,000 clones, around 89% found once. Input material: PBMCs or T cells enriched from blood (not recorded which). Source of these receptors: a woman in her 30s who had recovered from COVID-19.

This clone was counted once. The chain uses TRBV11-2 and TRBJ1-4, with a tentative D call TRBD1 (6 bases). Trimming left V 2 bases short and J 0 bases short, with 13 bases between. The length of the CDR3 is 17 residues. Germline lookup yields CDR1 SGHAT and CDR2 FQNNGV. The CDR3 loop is CASSLSGTSATNEKLFF. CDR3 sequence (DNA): TGTGCCAGCAGCTTATCCGGGACATCAGCAACTAATGAAAAACTGTTTTTT.

The CDR3 spells CASSQLGGLNTGELFF. The CDR3 bases are TGTGCCAGCAGCCAATTAGGGGGCCTGAACACCGGGGAGCTGTTTTTT. The chain joins TRBV11-2 to TRBJ2-2, with 7 bases fitting TRBD1. The CDR3 covers 16 residues. Germline lookup yields CDR1 SGHAT and CDR2 FQNNGV. The V and J ends lost 5 bases and 1 base, in that order; junction bases with no gene match: 7.

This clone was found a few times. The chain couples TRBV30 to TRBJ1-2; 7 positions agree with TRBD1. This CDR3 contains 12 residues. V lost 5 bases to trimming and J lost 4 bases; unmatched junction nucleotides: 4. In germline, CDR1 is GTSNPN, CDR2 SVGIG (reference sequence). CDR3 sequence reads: CAWDHRGYGYTF. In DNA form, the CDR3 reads TGTGCCTGGGACCACAGGGGCTATGGCTACACCTTC.

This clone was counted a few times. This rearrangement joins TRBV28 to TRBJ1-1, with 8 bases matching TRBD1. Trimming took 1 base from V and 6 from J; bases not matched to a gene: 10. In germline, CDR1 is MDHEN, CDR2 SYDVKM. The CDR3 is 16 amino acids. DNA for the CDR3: TGTGCCAGCAGTTTATACGGACAGGGAAGGAATCCTGAAGCTTTCTTT. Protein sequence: CASSLYGQGRNPEAFF.

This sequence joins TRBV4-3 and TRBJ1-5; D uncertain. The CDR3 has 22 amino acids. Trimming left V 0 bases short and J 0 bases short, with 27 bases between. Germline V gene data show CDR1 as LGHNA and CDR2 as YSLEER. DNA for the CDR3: TGCGCCAGCAGCCAAGATCGTCTCCGAGACGGGGATGAGGTTTATAGCAATCAGCCCCAGCATTTT. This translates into CASSQDRLRDGDEVYSNQPQHF.

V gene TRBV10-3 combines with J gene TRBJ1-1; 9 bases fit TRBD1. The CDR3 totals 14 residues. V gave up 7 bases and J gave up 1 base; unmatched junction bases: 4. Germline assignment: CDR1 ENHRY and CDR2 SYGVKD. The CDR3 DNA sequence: TGTGCCATCACCGGGACAGGGCGGAACACTGAAGCTTTCTTT. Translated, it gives CAITGTGRNTEAFF.

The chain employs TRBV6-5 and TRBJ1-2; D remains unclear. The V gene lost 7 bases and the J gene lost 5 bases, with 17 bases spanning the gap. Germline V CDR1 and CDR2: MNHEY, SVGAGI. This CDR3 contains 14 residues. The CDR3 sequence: CASTRRPGNYGYTF. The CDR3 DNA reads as TGTGCCAGCACGCGGAGGCCCGGCAATTATGGCTACACCTTC.

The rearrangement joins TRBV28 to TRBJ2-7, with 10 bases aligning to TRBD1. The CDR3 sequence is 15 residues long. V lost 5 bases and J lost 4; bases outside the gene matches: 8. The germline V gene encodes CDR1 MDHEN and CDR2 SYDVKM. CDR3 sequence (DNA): TGTGCCAGCAGTCCCCGGACAGGGGGAAGTTACGAGCAGTACTTC. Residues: CASSPRTGGSYEQYF. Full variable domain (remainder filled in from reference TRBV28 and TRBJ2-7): DVKVTQSSRYLVKRTGEKVFLECVQDMDHENMFWYRQDPGLGLRLIYFSYDVKMKEKGDIPEGYSVSREKKERFSLILESASTNQTSMYLCASSPRTGGSYEQYFGPGTRLTVT.

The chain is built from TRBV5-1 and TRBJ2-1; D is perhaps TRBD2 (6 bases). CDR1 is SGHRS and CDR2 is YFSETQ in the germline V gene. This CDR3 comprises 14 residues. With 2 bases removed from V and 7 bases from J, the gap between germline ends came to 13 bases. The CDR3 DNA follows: TGCGCCAGCAGCTTCCCAGGAGGGAGTAATGAGCAGTTCTTC. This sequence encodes CASSFPGGSNEQFF.

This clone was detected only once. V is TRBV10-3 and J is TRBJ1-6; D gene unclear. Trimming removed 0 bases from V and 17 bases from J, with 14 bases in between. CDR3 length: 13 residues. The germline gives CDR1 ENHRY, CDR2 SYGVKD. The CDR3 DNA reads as TGTGCCATCAGTGAGTCGATGCGGGCCCCGATCCACTTT. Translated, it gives CAISESMRAPIHF.

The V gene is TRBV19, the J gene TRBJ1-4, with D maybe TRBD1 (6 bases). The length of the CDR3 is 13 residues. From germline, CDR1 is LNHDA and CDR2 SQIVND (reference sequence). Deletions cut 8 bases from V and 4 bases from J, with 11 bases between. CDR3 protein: CASRDISNEKLFF. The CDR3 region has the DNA TGTGCCAGTCGGGACATAAGTAATGAAAAACTGTTTTTT.

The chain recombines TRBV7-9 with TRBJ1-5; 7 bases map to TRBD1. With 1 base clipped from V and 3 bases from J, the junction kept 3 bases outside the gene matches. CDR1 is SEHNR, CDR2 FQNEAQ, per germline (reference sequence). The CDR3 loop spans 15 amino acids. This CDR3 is CASSLGGQTNQPQHF. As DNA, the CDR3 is TGTGCCAGCAGCTTAGGGGGACAGACCAATCAGCCCCAGCATTTT.

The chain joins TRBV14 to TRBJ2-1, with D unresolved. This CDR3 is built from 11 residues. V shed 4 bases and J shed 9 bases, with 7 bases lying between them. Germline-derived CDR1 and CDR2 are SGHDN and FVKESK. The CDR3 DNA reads TGTGCCAGCAGCCGTCTTAGTGAGCAGTTCTTC. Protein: CASSRLSEQFF.

CDR3 bases: TGTGCCAGCAGCCATCCACCGCCTGGAGATCAGCCCCAGCATTTT. It encodes CASSHPPPGDQPQHF. The chain links TRBV7-9 to TRBJ1-5; D call uncertain. Germline CDR1 is SEHNR and CDR2 is FQNEAQ (reference sequence). V was pared by 5 bases and J by 5 bases, with 16 bases between. The CDR3 sequence is 15 residues long.

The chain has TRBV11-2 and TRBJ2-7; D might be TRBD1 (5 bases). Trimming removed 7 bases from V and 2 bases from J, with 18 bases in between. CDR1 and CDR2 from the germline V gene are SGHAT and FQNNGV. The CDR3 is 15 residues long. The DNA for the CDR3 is TGTGCCAGCATCCTATCGACAGTTAGCCCCTACGAGCAGTACTTC. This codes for CASILSTVSPYEQYF. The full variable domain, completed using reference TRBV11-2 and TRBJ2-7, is EAGVAQSPRYKIIEKRQSVAFWCNPISGHATLYWYQQILGQGPKLLIQFQNNGVVDDSQLPKDRFSAERLKGVDSTLKIQPAKLEDSAVYLCASILSTVSPYEQYFGPGTRLTVT.

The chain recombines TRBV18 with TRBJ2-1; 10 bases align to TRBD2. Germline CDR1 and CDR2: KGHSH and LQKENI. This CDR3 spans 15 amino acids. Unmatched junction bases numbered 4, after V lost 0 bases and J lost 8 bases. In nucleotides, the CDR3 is TGTGCCAGCTCACCACCGCTAGCGGGAGCCCATGAGCAGTTCTTC. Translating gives CASSPPLAGAHEQFF.

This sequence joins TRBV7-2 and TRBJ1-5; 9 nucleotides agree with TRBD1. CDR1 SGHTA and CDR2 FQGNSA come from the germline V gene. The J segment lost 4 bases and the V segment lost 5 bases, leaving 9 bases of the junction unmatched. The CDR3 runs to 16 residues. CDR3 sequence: CASSPRQGETNQPQHF. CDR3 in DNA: TGTGCCAGCAGCCCACGACAGGGGGAGACGAATCAGCCCCAGCATTTT.

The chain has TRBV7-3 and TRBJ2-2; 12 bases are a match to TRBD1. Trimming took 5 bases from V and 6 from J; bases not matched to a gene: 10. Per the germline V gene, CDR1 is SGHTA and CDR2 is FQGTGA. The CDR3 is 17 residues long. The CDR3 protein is CASSASRDRGRSGELFF. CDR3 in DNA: TGTGCCAGCAGCGCAAGCCGGGACAGGGGGCGATCCGGGGAGCTGTTTTTT.

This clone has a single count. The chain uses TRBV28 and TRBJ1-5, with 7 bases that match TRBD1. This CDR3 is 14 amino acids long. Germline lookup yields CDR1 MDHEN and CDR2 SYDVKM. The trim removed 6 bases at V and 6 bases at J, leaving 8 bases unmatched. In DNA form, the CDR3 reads TGTGCCAGCAGCCAAACAGGGGCGGGTCAGCCCCAGCATTTT. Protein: CASSQTGAGQPQHF. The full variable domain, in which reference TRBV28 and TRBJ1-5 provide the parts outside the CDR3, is DVKVTQSSRYLVKRTGEKVFLECVQDMDHENMFWYRQDPGLGLRLIYFSYDVKMKEKGDIPEGYSVSREKKERFSLILESASTNQTSMYLCASSQTGAGQPQHFGDGTRLSIL.

CDR3 sequence: CASSQDLASTVADTQYF. The CDR3, as DNA: TGCGCCAGCAGCCAAGATTTAGCCTCGACGGTGGCAGATACGCAGTATTTT. The chain couples TRBV4-3 to TRBJ2-3; D is ambiguous. The CDR3 contains 17 residues. V was pared by 0 bases and J by 4 bases, with 17 bases between. Looked up from germline, CDR1 is LGHNA and CDR2 is YSLEER.

The chain's CDR3 is CASSESGQGIYGYTF. The CDR3 DNA follows: TGTGCCAGCAGTGAATCCGGACAGGGAATCTATGGCTACACCTTC. The chain joins TRBV6-1 to TRBJ1-2, with 8 bases lining up with TRBD1. J gave up 4 bases and V 2 bases, and 6 bases lay outside the gene matches. The CDR3 totals 15 residues. The germline V gene encodes CDR1 MNHNS and CDR2 SASEGT.

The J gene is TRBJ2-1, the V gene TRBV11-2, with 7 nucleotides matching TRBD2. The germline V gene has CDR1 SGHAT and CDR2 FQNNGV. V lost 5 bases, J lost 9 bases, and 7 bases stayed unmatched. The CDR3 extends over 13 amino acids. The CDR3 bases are TGTGCCAGCAGCACATGGGCTAGCGGTGAGCAGTTCTTC. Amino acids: CASSTWASGEQFF.

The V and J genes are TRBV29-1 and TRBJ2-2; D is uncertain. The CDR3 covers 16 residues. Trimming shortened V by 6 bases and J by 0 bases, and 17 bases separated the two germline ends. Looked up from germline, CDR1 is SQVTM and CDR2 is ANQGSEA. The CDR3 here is CSVKISAGSNTGELFF. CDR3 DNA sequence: TGCAGCGTAAAGATCTCCGCCGGTTCGAACACCGGGGAGCTGTTTTTT.

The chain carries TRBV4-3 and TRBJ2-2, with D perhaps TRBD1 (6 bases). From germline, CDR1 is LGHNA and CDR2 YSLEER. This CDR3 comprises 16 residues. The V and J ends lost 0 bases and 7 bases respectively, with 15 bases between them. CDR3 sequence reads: CASSQDWGHGVGELFF. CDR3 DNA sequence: TGCGCCAGCAGCCAAGATTGGGGGCATGGAGTCGGGGAGCTGTTTTTT.

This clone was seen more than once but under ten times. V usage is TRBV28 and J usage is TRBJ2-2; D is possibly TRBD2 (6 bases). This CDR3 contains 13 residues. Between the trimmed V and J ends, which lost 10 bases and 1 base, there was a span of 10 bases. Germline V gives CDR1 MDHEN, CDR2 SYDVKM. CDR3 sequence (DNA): TGTGCCACCGCGGAGGGGAACACCGGGGAGCTGTTTTTT. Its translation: CATAEGNTGELFF. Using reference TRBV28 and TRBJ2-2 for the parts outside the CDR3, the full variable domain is DVKVTQSSRYLVKRTGEKVFLECVQDMDHENMFWYRQDPGLGLRLIYFSYDVKMKEKGDIPEGYSVSREKKERFSLILESASTNQTSMYLCATAEGNTGELFFGEGSRLTVL.

CDR3 DNA: TGTGCCAGCAGCCCCCAGGGGGCCCCTATCTCCGGCGGCTACACCTTC. Amino acids: CASSPQGAPISGGYTF. The genes are TRBV7-3 and TRBJ1-2; 8 positions agree with TRBD1. This CDR3 has 16 amino acids. From germline, CDR1 is SGHTA and CDR2 FQGTGA. Germline trimming cut 5 bases from V and 8 bases from J; bases unmatched to any gene: 16.

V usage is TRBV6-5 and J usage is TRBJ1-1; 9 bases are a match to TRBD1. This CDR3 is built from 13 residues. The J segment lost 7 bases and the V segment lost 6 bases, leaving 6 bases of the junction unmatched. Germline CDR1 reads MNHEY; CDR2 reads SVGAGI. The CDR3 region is CASRRTGVSEAFF. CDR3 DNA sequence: TGTGCCAGCAGGAGGACAGGGGTGAGTGAAGCTTTCTTT.

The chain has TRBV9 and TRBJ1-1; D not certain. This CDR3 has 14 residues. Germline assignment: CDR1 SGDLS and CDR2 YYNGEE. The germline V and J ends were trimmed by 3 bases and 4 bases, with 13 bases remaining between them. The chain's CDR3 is CASSATGRPTEAFF. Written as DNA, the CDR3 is TGTGCCAGCAGCGCTACCGGGAGGCCCACTGAAGCTTTCTTT. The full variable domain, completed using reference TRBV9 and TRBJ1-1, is DSGVTQTPKHLITATGQRVTLRCSPRSGDLSVYWYQQSLDQGLQFLIQYYNGEERAKGNILERFSAQQFPDLHSELNLSSLELGDSALYFCASSATGRPTEAFFGQGTRLTVV.

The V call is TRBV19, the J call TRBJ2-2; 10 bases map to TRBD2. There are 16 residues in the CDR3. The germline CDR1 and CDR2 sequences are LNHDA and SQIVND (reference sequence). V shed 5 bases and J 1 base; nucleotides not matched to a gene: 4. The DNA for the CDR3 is TGTGCCAGTAGTCTAGGGACTAGCGAGAACACCGGGGAGCTGTTTTTT. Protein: CASSLGTSENTGELFF.